The 21 T cell receptor beta chains reported below all come from one sample, sequenced in a study of regulatory T cells in long-lasting Graves disease. Construction of the TCR beta libraries employed iRepertoire HTBI primers in conjunction with Arm-PCR of CDR3 regions. A single record per CDR3 protein comes from TCRdb applying MiXCR to the multiplex PCR reads. The sample has about 460,000 distinct CDR3 sequences; around 15% are singletons. Time point defined: newly diagnosed GD, antithyroid drugs for less than 3 months. Construction of the TCR library relied on RNA isolated from PBMCs. This same sample was also taken into another study, of T cells in Graves' hyperthyroidism and ophthalmopathy.

The sequenced sample was peripheral blood mononuclear cells (PBMCs), obtained at new diagnosis, from a patient treated with antithyroid drugs. The receptors shown here come from a woman aged 45-65 years with Graves disease.

The chain combines TRBV10-1 with TRBJ2-1; the match to TRBD2 covers 8 bases. The CDR3 contains 21 residues. V gave up 4 bases and J gave up 2 bases; unmatched junction bases: 22. The V gene's germline CDR1 is WNHNN and CDR2 SYGVQD (reference sequence). DNA of the CDR3: TGCGCCAGCAGTGCGGACCGGGGCAAGCGGGAGTCAATCTTAACCTACAATGAGCAGTTCTTC. This encodes CASSADRGKRESILTYNEQFF.

This clonotype was observed many times. V gene TRBV2 combines with J gene TRBJ2-1, with TRBD1 identical over 7 bases. V trimming: 9 bases; J trimming: 2 bases; junction bases outside the gene matches: 7. The CDR3 is 14 amino acids. Germline V gene sequence: CDR1 SNHLY, CDR2 FYNNEI. CDR3 coding DNA: TGTGCCAGTAGGGGGACAGTACCCTACAATGAGCAGTTCTTC. This gives the protein CASRGTVPYNEQFF. The entire variable domain, with the rest obtained from reference TRBV2 and TRBJ2-1, is as follows: EPEVTQTPSHQVTQMGQEVILRCVPISNHLYFYWYRQILGQKVEFLVSFYNNEISEKSEIFDDQFSVERPDGSNFTLKIRSTKLEDSAMYFCASRGTVPYNEQFFGPGTRLTVL.

This clonotype came up many times. This chain uses TRBV12-3 or TRBV12-4 with TRBJ2-7; weak D call: TRBD2 (6 bases). V lost 6 bases, J lost 7 bases, and 19 bases lay in between. The CDR3 runs to 14 residues. The CDR3: CASRTTGPRGEQYF. The CDR3 bases are TGTGCCAGCAGGACAACGGGACCTCGGGGGGAGCAGTACTTC.

The chain carries TRBV9 and TRBJ2-3; D call uncertain. V lost 0 bases and J lost 0, with 11 bases in between. The CDR3 runs 16 residues. Germline V gene lookup returns CDR1 SGDLS and CDR2 YYNGEE. The CDR3 coding sequence is TGTGCCAGCAGCGTAGCGGGCGGCCTAAGCACAGATACGCAGTATTTT. This translates into CASSVAGGLSTDTQYF.

Of note for this clonotype: A much more abundant neighbour one base away suggests this may be a read error. V and J are TRBV12-3 or TRBV12-4 and TRBJ1-1; TRBD1 agrees at 7 bases. After removal of 6 bases from V and 1 base from J, the junction contained 5 bases not matched to a gene. CDR3 length: 14 residues. Written as DNA, the CDR3 is TGTGCCAGCAGGCCGGGACAGCAGAACACTGAAGCTTTCTTT. Its translation is CASRPGQQNTEAFF.

This clonotype was detected many times. CDR3 in amino acids: CASRAGYNEQFF. For the CDR3, the DNA is TGTGCCAGCAGGGCAGGCTACAATGAGCAGTTCTTC. The rearrangement links TRBV28 to TRBJ2-1, with D unclear. Germline V gives CDR1 MDHEN, CDR2 SYDVKM. The V end lost 6 bases, the J end lost 3 bases, and 6 bases lay between the germline ends. This CDR3 region has 12 residues.

This clonotype was detected ten times or more. The chain uses TRBV30 and TRBJ2-7; D unresolved. The germline V gene encodes CDR1 GTSNPN and CDR2 SVGIG (reference sequence). V was cut by 5 bases and J by 2 bases, with 10 bases left in between. CDR3 length: 12 residues. CDR3 DNA sequence: TGTGCCTGGGCGTATGGACCCTACGAGCAGTACTTC. Translation gives CAWAYGPYEQYF.

Many counts were recorded for this clonotype. This chain uses TRBV7-2 with TRBJ2-2, with TRBD1 as a possible D gene (5 bases). CDR1 and CDR2 from the germline V gene are SGHTA and FQGNSA. V lost 5 bases and J 6 bases, leaving 13 bases between the germline ends. The CDR3 contains 14 residues. The CDR3 sequence is CASSRRVSAGELFF. The CDR3 DNA follows: TGTGCCAGCAGCCGCAGGGTGTCGGCCGGGGAGCTGTTTTTT.

This clonotype occurred a few times. J is TRBJ2-3 and V is TRBV14, with TRBD2 identical over 8 bases. The J call may be faulty, since TRBJ2-7 better matches the DNA end. CDR1 is SGHDN, CDR2 FVKESK, per germline. The CDR3 length is 16 residues. CDR3 sequence reads: CASSQDISGLVYEQYF. DNA for the CDR3: TGTGCCAGCAGCCAAGATATCTCGGGACTAGTCTATGAGCAGTACTTC.

This clonotype has ten or more counts. V and J are TRBV6-9 and TRBJ2-7; perhaps TRBD1 as D (5 bases). From germline, CDR1 is MNHGY and CDR2 SVAAGI. The CDR3 totals 13 residues. V was clipped by 4 bases and J by 2 bases, with 9 bases between them. The DNA for the CDR3 is TGTGCCAGCAGTTTACAGGAAGCCTACGAGCAGTACTTC. This sequence encodes CASSLQEAYEQYF.

This clonotype was seen repeatedly, ten times or more. The chain has TRBV11-2 and TRBJ2-5; 13 bases agree with TRBD2. The CDR3 loop spans 16 amino acids. The ends lost 4 bases at V and 5 bases at J; junction bases unmatched: 7. Germline CDR1 and CDR2: SGHAT and FQNNGV. The CDR3 loop reads CASSYGTGLAGETQYF. The CDR3 DNA reads TGTGCCAGCAGCTATGGGACGGGACTAGCGGGGGAGACCCAGTACTTC.

The gene calls are TRBV6-5 and TRBJ1-5; D is undetermined. The CDR3 is 22 amino acids. V was clipped by 2 bases and J by 2 bases, with 31 bases between them. Germline V gene lookup returns CDR1 MNHEY and CDR2 SVGAGI. The CDR3 nucleotides read TGTGCCAGCAGTTACCTCCGATTCCTTTGGGAAGCCTGCCTTAAGGGCAATCAGCCCCAGCATTTT. Translated: CASSYLRFLWEACLKGNQPQHF.

The chain combines TRBV5-1 with TRBJ2-3; 16 positions agree with TRBD2. Germline CDR1 is SGHRS and CDR2 is YFSETQ. V shed 0 bases and J 5 bases; nucleotides not matched to a gene: 6. The CDR3 consists of 18 residues. The CDR3 region is CASSLAGTSGRGQDTQYF. The CDR3 region has the DNA TGCGCCAGCAGCTTGGCCGGGACTAGCGGGAGGGGGCAAGATACGCAGTATTTT.

The chain employs TRBV4-2 and TRBJ2-3; 7 bases match TRBD2. This CDR3 spans 17 amino acids. CDR1 is LGHNA, CDR2 YNFKEQ, per germline. The junction had 8 bases not matched to a gene; V was cut back by 0 bases and J by 2 bases. CDR3 nucleotide sequence: TGTGCCAGCAGCCAAGAGTGGGCTAGCGGTTTCACAGATACGCAGTATTTT. The encoded protein is CASSQEWASGFTDTQYF.

V and J are TRBV10-3 and TRBJ2-5, with D maybe TRBD1 (6 bases). Trimming took off 7 bases at V and 2 bases at J, with 17 bases between the two ends. CDR3 length equals 15 residues. Germline CDR1 ENHRY, CDR2 SYGVKD. The DNA for the CDR3 is TGTGCCATCAAGTTGGACAGTGGTGAACAAGAGACCCAGTACTTC. This codes for CAIKLDSGEQETQYF.

This clonotype came up a few times. This rearrangement joins TRBV10-2 to TRBJ2-5; D is tentatively TRBD1 or TRBD2 (6 bases each). The CDR3 totals 13 residues. Germline V lookup: CDR1 WSHSY, CDR2 SAAADI. The V gene lost 7 bases and the J gene lost 5 bases, with 14 bases spanning the gap. The CDR3 region is CASKERGGETQYF. The CDR3 DNA follows: TGCGCCAGCAAAGAGAGAGGGGGGGAGACCCAGTACTTC.

This clonotype has a count of ten or more. The chain links TRBV20-1 to TRBJ2-1; 11 bases are a match to TRBD2. The junction had 5 bases not matched to a gene; V was cut back by 7 bases and J by 0 bases. CDR1 is DFQATT, CDR2 SNEGSKA, per germline (reference sequence). This CDR3 comprises 15 residues. The CDR3 nucleotides are TGCAGTGGGGAAACTAGCGGGAGCTCCTACAATGAGCAGTTCTTC. Its translation: CSGETSGSSYNEQFF.

V is TRBV5-1 and J is TRBJ1-1, with a possible D match to TRBD1 (5 bases). V dropped 5 bases and J dropped 1 base, with 12 bases sitting between them. Germline V gives CDR1 SGHRS, CDR2 YFSETQ. This CDR3 is built from 14 residues. The CDR3 DNA reads TGCGCCAGCAGTCCTGACAGCCCGAACACTGAAGCTTTCTTT. It codes for CASSPDSPNTEAFF.

This clonotype was detected many times. V gene TRBV12-3 or TRBV12-4 combines with J gene TRBJ2-5; D is undetermined. The CDR3 is 13 residues long. The V and J ends lost 3 bases and 5 bases respectively, with 10 bases between them. The CDR3 bases are TGTGCCAGCAGTTTTCGGGTTAGGGAGACCCAGTACTTC. It specifies CASSFRVRETQYF.

This clonotype was observed at least ten times. This chain connects TRBV11-2 to TRBJ2-4; D may correspond to TRBD1 or TRBD2 (5 bases each). Germline CDR1 reads SGHAT; CDR2 reads FQNNGV. CDR3 length: 12 amino acids. V lost 8 bases and J lost 8, with 13 bases in between. The DNA of the CDR3 is TGTGCCAGCCAAACCGGGACGGACATTCAGTACTTC. Translation gives CASQTGTDIQYF.

As for this clonotype: A far larger clone lies a single base away; this is likely a read error. The CDR3 sequence: CASSWSDTQYF. Here the CDR3 DNA reads TGTGCCAGCAGCTGGTCAGATACGCAGTATTTT. The V call is TRBV7-9, the J call TRBJ2-3, with no clear D. The CDR3 has 11 amino acids. Germline values: CDR1 SEHNR, CDR2 FQNEAQ (reference sequence). V was clipped by 4 bases and J by 4 bases, with 3 bases between them. Combining the CDR3 with reference TRBV7-9 and TRBJ2-3 gives the whole variable domain DTGVSQNPRHKITKRGQNVTFRCDPISEHNRLYWYRQTLGQGPEFLTYFQNEAQLEKSRLLSDRFSAERPKGSFSTLEIQRTEQGDSAMYLCASSWSDTQYFGPGTRLTVL.